The source of this T cell receptor beta chain is a study of graft-versus-host responses after intestinal transplantation. About the study: Among the recipients, transplants were multivisceral, liver-intestinal, or isolated intestinal. Study outcomes and limitations: Allografts of one patient group, those with graft-donor T cell macrochimerism, had high graft-versus-host to host-versus-graft clonal ratios. GvH clones were identified in recipient marrow, with some first appearing in ileum or blood.

This CDR3 contains 13 residues. V was trimmed by 5 bases and J by 4 bases, leaving 11 bases between them. In germline, CDR1 is MNHEY, CDR2 SVGAGI. This clone was found once. No antigen is known for it. TCRdb's copy holds only in-frame clones and misses some; the assay was immunoSEQ multiplex PCR. Among 84,000 or so clones listed, roughly 93% were seen once. The TCR comes from a human donor who was the organ donor for an intestinal transplant. The material sequenced was unstimulated CD8+ T cells sorted from spleen or lymph node cells, taken before transplant. The genes are TRBV6-5 and TRBJ1-1; D is unclear. CDR3 in DNA: TGTGCCAGCAGTGATGGGAGGGTCACTGAAGCTTTCTTT. Encoded protein: CASSDGRVTEAFF.